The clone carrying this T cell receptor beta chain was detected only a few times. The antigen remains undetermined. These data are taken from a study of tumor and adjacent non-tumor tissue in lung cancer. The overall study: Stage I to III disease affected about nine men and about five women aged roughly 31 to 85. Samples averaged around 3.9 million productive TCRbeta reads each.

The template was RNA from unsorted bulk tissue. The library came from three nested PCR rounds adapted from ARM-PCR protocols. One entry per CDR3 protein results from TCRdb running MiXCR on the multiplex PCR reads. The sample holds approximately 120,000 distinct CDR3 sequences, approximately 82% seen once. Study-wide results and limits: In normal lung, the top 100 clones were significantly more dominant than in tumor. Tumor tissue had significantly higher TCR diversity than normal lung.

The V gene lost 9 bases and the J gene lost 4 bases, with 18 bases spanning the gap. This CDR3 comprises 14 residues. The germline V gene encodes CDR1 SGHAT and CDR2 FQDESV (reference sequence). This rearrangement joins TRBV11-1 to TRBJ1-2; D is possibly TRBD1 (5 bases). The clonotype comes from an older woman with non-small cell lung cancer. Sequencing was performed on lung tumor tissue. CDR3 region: CASSSQVPLYGYTF. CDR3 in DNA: TGTGCCAGTAGTTCACAGGTCCCGCTCTATGGCTACACCTTC.